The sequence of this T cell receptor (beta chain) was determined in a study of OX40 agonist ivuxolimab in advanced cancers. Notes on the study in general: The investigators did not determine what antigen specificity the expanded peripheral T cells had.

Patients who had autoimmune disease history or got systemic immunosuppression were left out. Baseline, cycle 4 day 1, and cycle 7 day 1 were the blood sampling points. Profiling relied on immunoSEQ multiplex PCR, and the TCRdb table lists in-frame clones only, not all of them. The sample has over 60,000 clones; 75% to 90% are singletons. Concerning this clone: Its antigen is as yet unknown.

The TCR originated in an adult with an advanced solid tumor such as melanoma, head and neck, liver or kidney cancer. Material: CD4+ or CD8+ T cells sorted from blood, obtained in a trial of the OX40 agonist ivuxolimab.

The CDR3 loop reads CAISIRDRGEGDGYTF. Here the CDR3 DNA reads TGTGCCATCAGCATCCGGGACAGGGGAGAAGGCGATGGCTACACCTTC. The rearrangement links TRBV10-3 to TRBJ1-2, with 10 bases aligning to TRBD1. CDR1 and CDR2 (germline): ENHRY, SYGVKD. The CDR3 totals 16 residues. The junction had 13 bases not matched to a gene; V was cut back by 6 bases and J by 6 bases.